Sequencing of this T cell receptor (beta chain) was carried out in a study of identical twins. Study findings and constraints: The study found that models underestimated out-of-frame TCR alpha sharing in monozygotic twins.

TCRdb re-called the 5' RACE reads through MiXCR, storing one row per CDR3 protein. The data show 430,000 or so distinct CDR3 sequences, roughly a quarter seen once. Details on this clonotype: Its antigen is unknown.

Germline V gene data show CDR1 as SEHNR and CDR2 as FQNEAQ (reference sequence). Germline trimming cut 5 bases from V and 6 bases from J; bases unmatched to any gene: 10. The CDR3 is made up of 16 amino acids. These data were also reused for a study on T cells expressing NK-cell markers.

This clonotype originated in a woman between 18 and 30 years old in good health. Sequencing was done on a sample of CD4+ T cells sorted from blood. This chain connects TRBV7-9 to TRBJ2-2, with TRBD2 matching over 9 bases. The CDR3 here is CASSPGAGGWSGELFF. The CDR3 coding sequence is TGTGCCAGCAGCCCAGGAGCGGGAGGTTGGTCCGGGGAGCTGTTTTTT.